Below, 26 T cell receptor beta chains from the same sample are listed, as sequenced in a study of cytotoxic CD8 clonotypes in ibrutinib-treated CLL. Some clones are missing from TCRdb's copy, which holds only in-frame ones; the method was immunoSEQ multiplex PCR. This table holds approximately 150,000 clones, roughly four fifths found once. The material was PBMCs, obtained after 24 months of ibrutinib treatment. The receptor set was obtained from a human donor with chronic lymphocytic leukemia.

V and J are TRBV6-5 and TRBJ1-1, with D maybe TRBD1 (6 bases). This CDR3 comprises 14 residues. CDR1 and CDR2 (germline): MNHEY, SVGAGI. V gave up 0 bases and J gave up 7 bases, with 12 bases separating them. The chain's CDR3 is CASSYSTGFGEAFF. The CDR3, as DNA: TGTGCCAGCAGTTACTCAACAGGGTTTGGTGAAGCTTTCTTT.

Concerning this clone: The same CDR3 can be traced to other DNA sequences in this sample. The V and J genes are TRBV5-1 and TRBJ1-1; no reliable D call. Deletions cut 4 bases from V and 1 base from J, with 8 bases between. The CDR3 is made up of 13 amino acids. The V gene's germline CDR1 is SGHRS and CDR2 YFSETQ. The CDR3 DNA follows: TGCGCCAGCAGCCTCTGGGGGAACACTGAAGCTTTCTTT. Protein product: CASSLWGNTEAFF.

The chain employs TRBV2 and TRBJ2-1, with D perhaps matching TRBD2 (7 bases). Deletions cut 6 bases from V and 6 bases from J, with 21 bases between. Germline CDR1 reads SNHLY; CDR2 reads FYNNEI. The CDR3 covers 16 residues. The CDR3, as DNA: TGTGCCAGCAGCGGGAGAGCAAACAGGGAGGGCAATGAGCAGTTCTTC. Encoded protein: CASSGRANREGNEQFF.

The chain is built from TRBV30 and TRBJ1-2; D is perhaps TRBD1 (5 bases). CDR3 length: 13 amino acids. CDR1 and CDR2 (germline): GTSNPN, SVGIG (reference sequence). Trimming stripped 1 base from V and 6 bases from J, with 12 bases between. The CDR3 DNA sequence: TGTGCCTGGAGTGGAGGGGTTTGGGATGGCTACACCTTC. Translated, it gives CAWSGGVWDGYTF.

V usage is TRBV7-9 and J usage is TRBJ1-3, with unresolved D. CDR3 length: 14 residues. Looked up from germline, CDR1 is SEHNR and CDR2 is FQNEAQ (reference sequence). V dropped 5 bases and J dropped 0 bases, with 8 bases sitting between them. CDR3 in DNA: TGTGCCAGCAGCACCCCGAACTCTGGAAACACCATATATTTT. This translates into CASSTPNSGNTIYF. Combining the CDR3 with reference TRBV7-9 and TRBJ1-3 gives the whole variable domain DTGVSQNPRHKITKRGQNVTFRCDPISEHNRLYWYRQTLGQGPEFLTYFQNEAQLEKSRLLSDRFSAERPKGSFSTLEIQRTEQGDSAMYLCASSTPNSGNTIYFGEGSWLTVV.

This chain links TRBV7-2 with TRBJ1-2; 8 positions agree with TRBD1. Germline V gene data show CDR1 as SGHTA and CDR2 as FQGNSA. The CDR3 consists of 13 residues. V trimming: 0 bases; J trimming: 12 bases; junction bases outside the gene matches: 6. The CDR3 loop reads CASSLALGQGDTF. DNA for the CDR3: TGTGCCAGCAGCTTAGCCTTAGGACAGGGTGACACCTTC. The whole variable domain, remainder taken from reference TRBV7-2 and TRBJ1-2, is GAGVSQSPSNKVTEKGKDVELRCDPISGHTALYWYRQSLGQGLEFLIYFQGNSAPDKSGLPSDRFSAERTGGSVSTLTIQRTQQEDSAVYLCASSLALGQGDTFGSGTRLTVV.

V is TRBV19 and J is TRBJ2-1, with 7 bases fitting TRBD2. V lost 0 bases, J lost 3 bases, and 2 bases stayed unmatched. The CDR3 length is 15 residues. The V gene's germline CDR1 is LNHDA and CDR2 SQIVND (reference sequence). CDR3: CASSIELANYNEQFF. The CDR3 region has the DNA TGTGCCAGTAGTATAGAACTAGCGAACTACAATGAGCAGTTCTTC.

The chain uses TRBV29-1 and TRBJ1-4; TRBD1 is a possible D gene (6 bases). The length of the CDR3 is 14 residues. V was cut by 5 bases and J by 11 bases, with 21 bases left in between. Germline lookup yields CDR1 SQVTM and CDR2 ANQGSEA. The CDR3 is CSVRSTQGSEKLFF. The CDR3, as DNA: TGCAGCGTTCGTTCCACCCAGGGGAGTGAGAAACTGTTTTTT. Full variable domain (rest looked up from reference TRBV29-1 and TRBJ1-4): SAVISQKPSRDICQRGTSLTIQCQVDSQVTMMFWYRQQPGQSLTLIATANQGSEATYESGFVIDKFPISRPNLTFSTLTVSNMSPEDSSIYLCSVRSTQGSEKLFFGSGTQLSVL.

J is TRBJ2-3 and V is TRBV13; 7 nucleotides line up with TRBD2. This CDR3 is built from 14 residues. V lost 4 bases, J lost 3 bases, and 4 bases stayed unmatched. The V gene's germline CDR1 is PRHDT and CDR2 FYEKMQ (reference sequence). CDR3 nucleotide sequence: TGTGCCAGCAGCTCCGCACTAGCGACAGATACGCAGTATTTT. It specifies CASSSALATDTQYF.

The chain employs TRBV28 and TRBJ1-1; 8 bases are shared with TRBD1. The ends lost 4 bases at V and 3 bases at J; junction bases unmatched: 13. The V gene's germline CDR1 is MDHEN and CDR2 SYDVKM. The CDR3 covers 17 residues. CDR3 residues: CASSSGTGPRGDTEAFF. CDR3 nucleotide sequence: TGTGCCAGCAGTTCCGGGACAGGACCCCGCGGGGACACTGAAGCTTTCTTT.

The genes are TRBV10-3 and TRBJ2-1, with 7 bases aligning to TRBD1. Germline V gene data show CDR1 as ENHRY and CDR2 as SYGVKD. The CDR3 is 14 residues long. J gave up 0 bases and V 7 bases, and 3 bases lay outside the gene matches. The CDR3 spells CAIKQGSSYNEQFF. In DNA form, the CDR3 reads TGTGCCATCAAACAGGGGAGCTCCTACAATGAGCAGTTCTTC.

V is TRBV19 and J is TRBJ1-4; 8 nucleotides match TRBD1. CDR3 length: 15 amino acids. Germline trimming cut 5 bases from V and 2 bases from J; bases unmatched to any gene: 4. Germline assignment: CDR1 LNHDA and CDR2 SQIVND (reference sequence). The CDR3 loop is CASSPQGVTNEKLFF. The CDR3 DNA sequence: TGTGCCAGTAGTCCACAGGGGGTGACTAATGAAAAACTGTTTTTT. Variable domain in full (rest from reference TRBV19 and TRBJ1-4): DGGITQSPKYLFRKEGQNVTLSCEQNLNHDAMYWYRQDPGQGLRLIYYSQIVNDFQKGDIAEGYSVSREKKESFPLTVTSAQKNPTAFYLCASSPQGVTNEKLFFGSGTQLSVL.

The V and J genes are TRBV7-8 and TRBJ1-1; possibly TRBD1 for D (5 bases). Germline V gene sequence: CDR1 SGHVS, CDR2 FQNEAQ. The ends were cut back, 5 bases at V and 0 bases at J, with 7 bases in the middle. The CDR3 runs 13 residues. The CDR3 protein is CASSRQLNTEAFF. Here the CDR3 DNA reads TGTGCCAGCAGCCGACAGTTGAACACTGAAGCTTTCTTT.

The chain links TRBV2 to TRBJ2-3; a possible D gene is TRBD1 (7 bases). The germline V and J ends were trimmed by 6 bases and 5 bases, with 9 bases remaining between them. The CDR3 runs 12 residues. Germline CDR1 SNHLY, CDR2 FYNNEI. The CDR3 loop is CASRQGGDTQYF. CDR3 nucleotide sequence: TGTGCCAGCAGGCAGGGGGGAGATACGCAGTATTTT.

CDR3 protein: CASSARGLDTGELFF. CDR3 nucleotides: TGTGCCAGCAGCGCCAGGGGGTTGGACACCGGGGAGCTGTTTTTT. The chain links TRBV7-9 to TRBJ2-2; 7 nucleotides match TRBD1. The ends lost 5 bases at V and 3 bases at J; junction bases unmatched: 6. The CDR3 loop spans 15 amino acids. In germline, CDR1 is SEHNR, CDR2 FQNEAQ (reference sequence).

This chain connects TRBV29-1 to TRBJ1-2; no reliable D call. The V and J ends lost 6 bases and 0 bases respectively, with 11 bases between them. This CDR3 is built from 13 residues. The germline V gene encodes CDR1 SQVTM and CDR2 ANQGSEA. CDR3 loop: CSVQMPANYGYTF. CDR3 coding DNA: TGCAGCGTCCAGATGCCAGCTAACTATGGCTACACCTTC.

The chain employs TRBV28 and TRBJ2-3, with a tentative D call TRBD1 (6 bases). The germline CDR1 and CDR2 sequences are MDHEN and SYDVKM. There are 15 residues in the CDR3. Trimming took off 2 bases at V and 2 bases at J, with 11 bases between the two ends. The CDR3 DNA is TGTGCCAGCAGTTTAGTGGGGGCCGTCACAGATACGCAGTATTTT. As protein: CASSLVGAVTDTQYF.

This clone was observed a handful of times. Here the CDR3 DNA reads TGTGCCAGCTCACCAACAGGGGGTAATTCACCCCTCCACTTT. Translation gives CASSPTGGNSPLHF. The chain joins TRBV18 to TRBJ1-6, with 8 bases that match TRBD1. The CDR3 sequence is 14 residues long. The germline V gene encodes CDR1 KGHSH and CDR2 LQKENI. V lost 2 bases to trimming and J lost 6 bases; unmatched junction nucleotides: 0.

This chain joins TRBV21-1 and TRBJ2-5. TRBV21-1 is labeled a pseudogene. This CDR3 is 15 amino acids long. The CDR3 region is CASSKAIGYQETQYF. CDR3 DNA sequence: TGTGCCAGCAGCAAGGCTATAGGTTACCAAGAGACCCAGTACTTC.

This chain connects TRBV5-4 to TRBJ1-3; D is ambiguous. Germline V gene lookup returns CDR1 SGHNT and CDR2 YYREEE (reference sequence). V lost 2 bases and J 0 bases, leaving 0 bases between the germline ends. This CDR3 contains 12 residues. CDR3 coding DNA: TGTGCCAGCAGCTTCTCTGGAAACACCATATATTTT. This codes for CASSFSGNTIYF.

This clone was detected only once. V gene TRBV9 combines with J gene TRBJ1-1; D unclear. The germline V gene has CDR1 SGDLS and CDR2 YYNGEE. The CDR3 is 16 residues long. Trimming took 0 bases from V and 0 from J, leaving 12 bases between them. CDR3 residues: CASSVALSGMNTEAFF. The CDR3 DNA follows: TGTGCCAGCAGCGTAGCTTTATCCGGGATGAACACTGAAGCTTTCTTT.

CDR3 sequence: CASSLAGGGEAFF. CDR3 nucleotide sequence: TGCGCCAGCAGCTTGGCCGGGGGAGGGGAAGCTTTCTTT. The chain is built from TRBV5-1 and TRBJ1-1; tentative D call: TRBD1 (5 bases). Germline assignment: CDR1 SGHRS and CDR2 YFSETQ. The CDR3 is made up of 13 amino acids. The V end lost 0 bases, the J end lost 8 bases, and 11 bases lay between the germline ends.

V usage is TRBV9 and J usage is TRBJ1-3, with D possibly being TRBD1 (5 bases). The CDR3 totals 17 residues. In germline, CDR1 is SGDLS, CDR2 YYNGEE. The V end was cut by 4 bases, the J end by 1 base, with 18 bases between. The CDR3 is CASSSRDARASGNTIYF. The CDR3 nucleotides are TGTGCCAGCAGCTCCCGGGACGCCCGAGCTTCTGGAAACACCATATATTTT.

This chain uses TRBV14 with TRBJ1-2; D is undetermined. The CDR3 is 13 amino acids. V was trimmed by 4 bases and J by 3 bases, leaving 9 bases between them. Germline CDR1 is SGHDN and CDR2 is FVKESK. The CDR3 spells CASSLTVDYGYTF. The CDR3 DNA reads TGTGCCAGCAGCCTTACAGTGGACTATGGCTACACCTTC.

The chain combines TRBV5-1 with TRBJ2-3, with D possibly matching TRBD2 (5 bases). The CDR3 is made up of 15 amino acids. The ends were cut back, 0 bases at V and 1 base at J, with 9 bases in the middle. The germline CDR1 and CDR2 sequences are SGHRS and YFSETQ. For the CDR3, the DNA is TGCGCCAGCAGCTTGGCCGGGATCGGCACAGATACGCAGTATTTT. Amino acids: CASSLAGIGTDTQYF.

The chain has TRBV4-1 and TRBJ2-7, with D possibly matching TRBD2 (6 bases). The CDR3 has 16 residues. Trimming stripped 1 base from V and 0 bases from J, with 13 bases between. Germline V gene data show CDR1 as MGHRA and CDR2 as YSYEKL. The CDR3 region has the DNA TGCGCCAGCAGCCAAGTGGTGACGGGGGACTCCTACGAGCAGTACTTC. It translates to CASSQVVTGDSYEQYF.